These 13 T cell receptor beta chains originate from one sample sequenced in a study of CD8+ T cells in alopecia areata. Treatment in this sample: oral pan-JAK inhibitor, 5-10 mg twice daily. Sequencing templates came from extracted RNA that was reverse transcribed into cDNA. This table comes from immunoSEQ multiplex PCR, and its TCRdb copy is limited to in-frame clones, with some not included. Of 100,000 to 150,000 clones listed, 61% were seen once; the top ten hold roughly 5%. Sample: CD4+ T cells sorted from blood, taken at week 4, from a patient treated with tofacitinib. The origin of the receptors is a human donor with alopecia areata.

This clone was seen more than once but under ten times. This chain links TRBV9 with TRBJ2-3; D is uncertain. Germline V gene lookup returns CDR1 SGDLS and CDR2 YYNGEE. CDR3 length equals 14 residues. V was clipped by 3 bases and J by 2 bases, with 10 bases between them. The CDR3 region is CASSEGPLTDTQYF. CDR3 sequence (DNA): TGTGCCAGCAGCGAAGGCCCCCTCACAGATACGCAGTATTTT.

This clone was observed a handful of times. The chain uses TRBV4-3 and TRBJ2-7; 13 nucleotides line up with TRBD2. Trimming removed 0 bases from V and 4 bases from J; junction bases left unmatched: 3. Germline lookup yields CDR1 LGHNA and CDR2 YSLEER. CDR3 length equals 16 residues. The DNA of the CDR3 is TGCGCCAGCAGCCAAGAAGCGACTAGCGGGGGGTACGAGCAGTACTTC. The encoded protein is CASSQEATSGGYEQYF.

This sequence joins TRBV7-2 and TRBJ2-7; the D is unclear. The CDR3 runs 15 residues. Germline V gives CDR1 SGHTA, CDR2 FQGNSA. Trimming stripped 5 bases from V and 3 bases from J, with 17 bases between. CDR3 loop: CASSPGPWGNYEQYF. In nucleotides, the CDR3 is TGTGCCAGCAGCCCCGGGCCGTGGGGAAACTACGAGCAGTACTTC.

CDR3 sequence: CASSDPNSYEKLFF. The CDR3 DNA reads TGTGCCAGCAGTGACCCGAACAGTTATGAAAAACTGTTTTTT. V usage is TRBV25-1 and J usage is TRBJ1-4, with D unclear. The CDR3 loop spans 14 amino acids. Trimming shortened V by 3 bases and J by 6 bases, and 11 bases separated the two germline ends. CDR1 is MGHDK, CDR2 SYGVNS, per germline.

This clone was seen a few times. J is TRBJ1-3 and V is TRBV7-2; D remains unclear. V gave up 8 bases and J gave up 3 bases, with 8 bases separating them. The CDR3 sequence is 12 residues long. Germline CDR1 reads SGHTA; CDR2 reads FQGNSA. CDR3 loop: CASADVGNTIYF. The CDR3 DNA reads TGTGCCAGCGCGGACGTTGGAAACACCATATATTTT.

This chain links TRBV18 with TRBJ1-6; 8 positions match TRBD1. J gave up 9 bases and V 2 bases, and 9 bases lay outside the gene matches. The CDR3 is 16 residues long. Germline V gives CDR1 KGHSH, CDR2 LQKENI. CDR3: CASSPKAGQGSSPLHF. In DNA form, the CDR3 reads TGTGCCAGCTCACCAAAGGCTGGACAGGGAAGTTCACCCCTCCACTTT.

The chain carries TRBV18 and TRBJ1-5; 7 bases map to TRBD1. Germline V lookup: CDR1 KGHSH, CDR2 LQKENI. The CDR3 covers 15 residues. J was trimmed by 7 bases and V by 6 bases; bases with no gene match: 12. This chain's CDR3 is CASSTQGRDGQPQHF. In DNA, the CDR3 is TGTGCCAGCTCGACACAGGGGAGAGACGGACAGCCCCAGCATTTT.

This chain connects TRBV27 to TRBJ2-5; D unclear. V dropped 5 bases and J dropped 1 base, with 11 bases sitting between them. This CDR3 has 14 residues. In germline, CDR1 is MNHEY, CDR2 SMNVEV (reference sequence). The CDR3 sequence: CASSNSEPQETQYF. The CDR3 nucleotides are TGTGCCAGCAGTAACTCGGAGCCCCAAGAGACCCAGTACTTC.

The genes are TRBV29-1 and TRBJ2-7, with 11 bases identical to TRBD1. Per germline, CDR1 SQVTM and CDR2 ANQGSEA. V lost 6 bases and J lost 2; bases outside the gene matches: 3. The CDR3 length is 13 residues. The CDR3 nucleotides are TGCAGCGTCGGACAGGGGGCGGCCTACGAGCAGTACTTC. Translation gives CSVGQGAAYEQYF.

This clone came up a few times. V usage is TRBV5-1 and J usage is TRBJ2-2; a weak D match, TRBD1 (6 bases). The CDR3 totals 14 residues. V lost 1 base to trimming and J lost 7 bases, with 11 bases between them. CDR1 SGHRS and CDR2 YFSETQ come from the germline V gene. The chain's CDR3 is CASSLQGLNGELFF. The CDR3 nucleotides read TGCGCCAGCAGCTTGCAGGGGTTGAACGGGGAGCTGTTTTTT. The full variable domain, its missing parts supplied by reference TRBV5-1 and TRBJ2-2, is KAGVTQTPRYLIKTRGQQVTLSCSPISGHRSVSWYQQTPGQGLQFLFEYFSETQRNKGNFPGRFSGRQFSNSRSEMNVSTLELGDSALYLCASSLQGLNGELFFGEGSRLTVL.

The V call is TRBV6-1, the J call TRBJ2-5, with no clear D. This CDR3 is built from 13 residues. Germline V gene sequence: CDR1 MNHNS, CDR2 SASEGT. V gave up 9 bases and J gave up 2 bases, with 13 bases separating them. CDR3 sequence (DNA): TGTGCCAGTCATCGCGCACCTCAAGAGACCCAGTACTTC. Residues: CASHRAPQETQYF.

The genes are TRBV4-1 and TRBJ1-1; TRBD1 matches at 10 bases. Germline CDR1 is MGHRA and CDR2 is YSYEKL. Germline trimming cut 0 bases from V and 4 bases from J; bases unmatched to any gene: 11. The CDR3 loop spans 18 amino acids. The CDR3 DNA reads TGCGCCAGCAGCCAAGAGAGGTCCGGGAGGACAGGGGGCACTGAAGCTTTCTTT. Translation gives CASSQERSGRTGGTEAFF.

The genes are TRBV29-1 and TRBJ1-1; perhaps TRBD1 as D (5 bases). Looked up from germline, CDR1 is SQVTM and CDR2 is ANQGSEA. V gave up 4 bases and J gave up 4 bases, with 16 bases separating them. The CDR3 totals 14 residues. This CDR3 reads CSVVLRKGSTEAFF. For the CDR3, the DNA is TGCAGCGTTGTGCTCCGGAAGGGGAGCACTGAAGCTTTCTTT.